Below, 22 T cell receptor beta chains from the same sample are listed, as sequenced in a study of blood T cells in healthy people across ages (dated by TCRdb to between 2014 and 2017). The library came from 5' RACE. Instrument used: Illumina HiSeq 2500. A second PCR of about 6 to 11 cycles was performed with a sample-barcoded 5' primer and a J-beta primer mix. Starting from the raw public reads, TCRdb applied fastp trimming at Q25, assembled clones with MiXCR and retained in-frame beta chains. One record per CDR3 amino acid sequence lists the most common genes and DNA. This sample comprises 550,000 to 600,000 distinct CDR3 sequences, 40% to 55% of them detected only once. The ten largest clones represent just under 25% of the sample. The sample was blood. These receptors all stem from a man older than 75 in good health.

This chain joins TRBV7-2 and TRBJ2-1, with 7 bases identical to TRBD2. The CDR3 is 16 amino acids. CDR1 is SGHTA and CDR2 is FQGNSA in the germline V gene. V gave up 1 base and J gave up 0 bases; unmatched junction bases: 3. CDR3 bases: TGTGCCAGCAGCTTAGGACTAGCTAGCTCCTACAATGAGCAGTTCTTC. Translating gives CASSLGLASSYNEQFF. Full variable domain (remainder filled in from reference TRBV7-2 and TRBJ2-1): GAGVSQSPSNKVTEKGKDVELRCDPISGHTALYWYRQSLGQGLEFLIYFQGNSAPDKSGLPSDRFSAERTGGSVSTLTIQRTQQEDSAVYLCASSLGLASSYNEQFFGPGTRLTVL.

This clonotype was recorded a few times. The V and J genes are TRBV20-1 and TRBJ2-7; possible D gene TRBD1, 5 bases. The germline gives CDR1 DFQATT, CDR2 SNEGSKA (reference sequence). The ends were cut back, 0 bases at V and 3 bases at J, with 15 bases in the middle. This CDR3 contains 15 residues. CDR3 nucleotide sequence: TGCAGTGCTAGAGATCTACAGGCATTGGTCTACGAGCAGTACTTC. Amino acid sequence: CSARDLQALVYEQYF.

The chain joins TRBV20-1 to TRBJ2-1; 8 bases match TRBD2. This CDR3 contains 15 residues. Per germline, CDR1 DFQATT and CDR2 SNEGSKA (reference sequence). J was trimmed by 2 bases and V by 3 bases; bases with no gene match: 6. Here the CDR3 reads CSASPTSGPYNEQFF. DNA for the CDR3: TGCAGTGCTAGTCCCACTAGCGGTCCCTACAATGAGCAGTTCTTC.

This clonotype has a handful of counts. The chain links TRBV15 to TRBJ2-7; D may be TRBD1 (6 bases). CDR3 length: 15 amino acids. Germline CDR1 and CDR2: LNHNV and YYDKDF (reference sequence). Trimming removed 1 base at V and 3 bases at J, with 13 bases between. The CDR3 here is CATSRGPTGSYEQYF. In DNA, the CDR3 is TGTGCCACCAGCAGAGGACCTACAGGGAGCTACGAGCAGTACTTC.

This chain links TRBV7-9 with TRBJ1-5; weak D call: TRBD1 (5 bases). The V gene lost 5 bases and the J gene lost 5 bases, with 22 bases spanning the gap. The CDR3 has 17 residues. Germline V gene lookup returns CDR1 SEHNR and CDR2 FQNEAQ (reference sequence). CDR3 in DNA: TGTGCCAGCAGCGCCCGGGAGTCAGGGTTGGATGATCAGCCCCAGCATTTT. This translates into CASSARESGLDDQPQHF. The full variable domain, completed using reference TRBV7-9 and TRBJ1-5, is DTGVSQNPRHKITKRGQNVTFRCDPISEHNRLYWYRQTLGQGPEFLTYFQNEAQLEKSRLLSDRFSAERPKGSFSTLEIQRTEQGDSAMYLCASSARESGLDDQPQHFGDGTRLSIL.

V and J are TRBV2 and TRBJ1-5; D gene unclear. The CDR3 contains 15 residues. In germline, CDR1 is SNHLY, CDR2 FYNNEI. The V gene lost 6 bases and the J gene lost 6 bases, with 18 bases spanning the gap. The CDR3 reads CASSLDRRGIQPQHF. CDR3 bases: TGTGCCAGCAGCTTGGATCGGCGAGGGATTCAGCCCCAGCATTTT. The full variable domain, its missing parts supplied by reference TRBV2 and TRBJ1-5, is EPEVTQTPSHQVTQMGQEVILRCVPISNHLYFYWYRQILGQKVEFLVSFYNNEISEKSEIFDDQFSVERPDGSNFTLKIRSTKLEDSAMYFCASSLDRRGIQPQHFGDGTRLSIL.

Only one count was recorded for this clonotype. The V call is TRBV10-3, the J call TRBJ2-7, with D unclear. The germline gives CDR1 ENHRY, CDR2 SYGVKD. V lost 2 bases, J lost 0 bases, and 11 bases lay in between. This CDR3 has 15 residues. The DNA of the CDR3 is TGTGCCATCAGTGAGCCCCTTAGGGTCTCCTACGAGCAGTACTTC. This codes for CAISEPLRVSYEQYF.

Comments on this clonotype: At one end the junction does not follow the germline gene, possibly because of a read error. The rearrangement joins TRBV10-3 to TRBJ1-5; D is undetermined. The length of the CDR3 is 14 residues. The germline V gene encodes CDR1 ENHRY and CDR2 SYGVKD. CDR3 protein: CAISEGFSNQPRHF. CDR3 nucleotide sequence: TGTGCCATCAGTGAGGGGTTTAGCAATCAGCCCCGGCATTTT.

This clonotype was observed a few times. The gene calls are TRBV4-3 and TRBJ2-7; weak D call: TRBD2 (5 bases). There are 13 residues in the CDR3. The germline gives CDR1 LGHNA, CDR2 YSLEER. Between the trimmed V and J ends, which lost 8 bases and 1 base, there was a span of 12 bases. CDR3 amino acids: CASSHTGSYEQYF. The CDR3 bases are TGCGCCAGCTCTCATACGGGGTCCTACGAGCAGTACTTC.

V gene TRBV7-2 combines with J gene TRBJ1-5; D is ambiguous. The V gene's germline CDR1 is SGHTA and CDR2 FQGNSA. Trimming left V 5 bases short and J 5 bases short, with 10 bases between. This CDR3 region has 13 residues. The CDR3 nucleotides are TGTGCCAGCAGCCCGCAGAGAGATCAGCCCCAGCATTTT. Its protein is CASSPQRDQPQHF. Looking up the rest from reference TRBV7-2 and TRBJ1-5 gives the full variable domain: GAGVSQSPSNKVTEKGKDVELRCDPISGHTALYWYRQSLGQGLEFLIYFQGNSAPDKSGLPSDRFSAERTGGSVSTLTIQRTQQEDSAVYLCASSPQRDQPQHFGDGTRLSIL.

This clonotype was recorded only once. The rearrangement uses TRBV19 and TRBJ2-2, with 7 bases fitting TRBD1. Germline V CDR1 and CDR2: LNHDA, SQIVND (reference sequence). The V and J ends lost 4 bases and 7 bases, in that order; junction bases with no gene match: 6. The CDR3 is made up of 14 amino acids. The CDR3 is CASSTTGPGGELFF. The CDR3 DNA follows: TGTGCCAGTAGTACGACAGGGCCTGGCGGGGAGCTGTTTTTT.

The genes are TRBV27 and TRBJ2-5; maybe TRBD1 (5 bases). V gave up 6 bases and J gave up 5 bases, with 19 bases separating them. The germline CDR1 and CDR2 sequences are MNHEY and SMNVEV (reference sequence). The CDR3 extends over 15 amino acids. CDR3 coding DNA: TGTGCCAGCAGGCCCTTCAGGGTCGCCGGGGAGACCCAGTACTTC. Encoded protein: CASRPFRVAGETQYF.

The genes are TRBV10-3 and TRBJ2-2; no clear D gene. The V end was cut by 5 bases, the J end by 2 bases, with 9 bases between. Germline V gives CDR1 ENHRY, CDR2 SYGVKD. There are 14 residues in the CDR3. CDR3 nucleotides: TGTGCCATCAGTACAGCCTCCAACACCGGGGAGCTGTTTTTT. Residues: CAISTASNTGELFF.

This clonotype came up many times. The chain employs TRBV6-6 and TRBJ2-5, with 9 bases identical to TRBD1. The CDR3 runs 14 residues. V was pared by 5 bases and J by 4 bases, with 5 bases of the junction left unmatched. Germline-derived CDR1 and CDR2 are MNHNY and SVGAGI (reference sequence). CDR3 sequence reads: CASSTGTGLETQYF. The CDR3 bases are TGTGCCAGCAGTACCGGGACAGGGTTAGAGACCCAGTACTTC.

In regard to this clonotype: The junction and the germline gene differ at one end; a read error may be behind it. This chain joins TRBV7-9 and TRBJ1-2, with D hard to call. From germline, CDR1 is SEHNR and CDR2 FQNEAQ (reference sequence). The CDR3 sequence is 13 residues long. The CDR3 reads CASSVAAPYGYTF. The CDR3 coding sequence is TGTGCCAGCAGCGTAGCGGCACCGTATGGCTACACCTTC.

The chain uses TRBV5-1 and TRBJ2-3; possibly TRBD1 or TRBD2 for D (6 bases each). V was clipped by 1 base and J by 1 base, with 16 bases between them. CDR3 size: 17 residues. CDR1 is SGHRS, CDR2 YFSETQ, per germline. CDR3 sequence (DNA): TGCGCCAGCAGCTTGCGGGGGCCCGGGGGAGGCACAGATACGCAGTATTTT. It encodes CASSLRGPGGGTDTQYF.

The chain couples TRBV2 to TRBJ2-7, with D maybe TRBD2 (5 bases). This CDR3 spans 13 amino acids. Germline lookup yields CDR1 SNHLY and CDR2 FYNNEI. V lost 6 bases and J 4 bases, leaving 13 bases between the germline ends. CDR3 in DNA: TGTGCCAGCAGAAAAGCGGTGGGTTACGAGCAGTACTTC. Amino acids: CASRKAVGYEQYF.

The genes are TRBV20-1 and TRBJ2-1, with D perhaps being TRBD1 or TRBD2 (5 bases each). Germline V CDR1 and CDR2: DFQATT, SNEGSKA (reference sequence). The germline V and J ends were trimmed by 0 bases and 3 bases, with 15 bases remaining between them. The CDR3 loop spans 16 amino acids. This CDR3 reads CSARDRTGRGYNEQFF. CDR3 DNA sequence: TGCAGTGCTAGAGATCGTACAGGACGGGGCTACAATGAGCAGTTCTTC.

In regard to this clonotype: A much larger clone differs from this one at a single base, so this may be a read error. J is TRBJ1-2 and V is TRBV4-3; TRBD1 aligns across 11 bases. Germline CDR1 is LGHNA and CDR2 is YSLEER. This CDR3 contains 18 residues. The CDR3 loop is CASNQDGDRGNLYYGYTF. In nucleotides, the CDR3 is TGCGCCAGCAACCAAGATGGGGACAGGGGGAACCTATACTATGGCTACACCTTC.

The V and J genes are TRBV20-1 and TRBJ2-1; TRBD2 aligns across 9 bases. V shed 2 bases and J 6 bases; nucleotides not matched to a gene: 5. The germline CDR1 and CDR2 sequences are DFQATT and SNEGSKA (reference sequence). There are 14 residues in the CDR3. The CDR3: CSARFSGGTNEQFF. The CDR3 DNA sequence: TGCAGTGCTAGATTTAGCGGGGGTACCAATGAGCAGTTCTTC.

This sequence joins TRBV4-1 and TRBJ2-1, with TRBD2 identical over 8 bases. J was trimmed by 9 bases and V by 0 bases; bases with no gene match: 4. This CDR3 spans 14 amino acids. Per the germline V gene, CDR1 is MGHRA and CDR2 is YSYEKL. The CDR3 is CASSQDRLAPEQFF. The CDR3 nucleotides read TGCGCCAGCAGCCAAGATCGACTAGCGCCTGAGCAGTTCTTC.

The chain combines TRBV10-1 with TRBJ2-5; possibly TRBD1 or TRBD2 for D (5 bases each). Looked up from germline, CDR1 is WNHNN and CDR2 is SYGVQD (reference sequence). V was shortened by 3 bases and J by 1 base, with 12 bases between the two germline ends. This CDR3 contains 15 residues. The DNA of the CDR3 is TGCGCCAGCAGTGACCCCCGGGACGGCCAAGAGACCCAGTACTTC. Protein product: CASSDPRDGQETQYF.